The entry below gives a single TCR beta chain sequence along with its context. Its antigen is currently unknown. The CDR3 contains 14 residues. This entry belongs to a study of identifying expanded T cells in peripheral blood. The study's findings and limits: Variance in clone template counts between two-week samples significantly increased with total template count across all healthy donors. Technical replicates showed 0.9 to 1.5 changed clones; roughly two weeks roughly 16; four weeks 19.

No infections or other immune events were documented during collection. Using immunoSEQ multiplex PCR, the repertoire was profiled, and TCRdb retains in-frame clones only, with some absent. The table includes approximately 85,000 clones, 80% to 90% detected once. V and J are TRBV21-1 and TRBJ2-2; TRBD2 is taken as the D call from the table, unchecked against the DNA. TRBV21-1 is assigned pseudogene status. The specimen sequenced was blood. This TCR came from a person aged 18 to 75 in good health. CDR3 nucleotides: TGTGCCAGCAGGGGGAGTGAAAACACCGGGGAGCTGTTTTTT. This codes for CASRGSENTGELFF.